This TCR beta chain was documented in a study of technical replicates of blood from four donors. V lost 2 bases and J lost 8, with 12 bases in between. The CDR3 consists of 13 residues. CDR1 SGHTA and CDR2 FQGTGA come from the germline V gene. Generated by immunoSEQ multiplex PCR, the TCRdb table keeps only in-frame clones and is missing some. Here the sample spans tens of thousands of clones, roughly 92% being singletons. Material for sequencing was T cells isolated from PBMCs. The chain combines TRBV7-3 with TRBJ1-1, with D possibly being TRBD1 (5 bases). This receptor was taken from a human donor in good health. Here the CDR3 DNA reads TGTGCCAGCAGCTTAGATGGGGGACTAGAAGCTTTCTTT. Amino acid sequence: CASSLDGGLEAFF. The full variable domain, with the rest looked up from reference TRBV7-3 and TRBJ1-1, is GAGVSQTPSNKVTEKGKYVELRCDPISGHTALYWYRQSLGQGPEFLIYFQGTGAADDSGLPNDRFFAVRPEGSVSTLKIQRTERGDSAVYLCASSLDGGLEAFFGQGTRLTVV.